Sequencing of this TCR beta chain was carried out in a study of T cell repertoires in cytomegalovirus infection. Study context: Used in the study were CMV epitopes, some recently identified and HLA-C-restricted, others well-studied and HLA-B-restricted. Matching HLA type and CMV infection were both indicated by public TCR beta signatures. Whole-study findings and limits: CMV-specific TCR beta clonotypes restricted by HLA-C dominated the ex vivo response.

This clonotype was seen only a few times. Its antigen remains unidentified. Germline loops: CDR1 SEHNR, CDR2 FQNEAQ (reference sequence). Trimming cost V 2 bases and J 3 bases; bases outside gene matches: 7. The CDR3 sequence is 16 residues long. MiXCR, applied by TCRdb to the reads, yields one record per CDR3 protein. The data hold some 940,000 distinct CDR3 sequences, with around 30% observed a single time. Material: cultured CD8+ T cells from PBMCs, obtained from culture after CMV antigen stimulation. The clonotype comes from a human donor in good health (CMV status not recorded). Some clones in this sample may be carry-over from other donors' samples. This chain links TRBV7-9 with TRBJ2-3, with 8 nucleotides matching TRBD1. CDR3 loop: CASSLLRQGATDTQYF. DNA of the CDR3: TGTGCCAGCAGCTTACTGCGCCAGGGGGCAACAGATACGCAGTATTTT. Using reference TRBV7-9 and TRBJ2-3 for the parts outside the CDR3, the full variable domain is DTGVSQNPRHKITKRGQNVTFRCDPISEHNRLYWYRQTLGQGPEFLTYFQNEAQLEKSRLLSDRFSAERPKGSFSTLEIQRTEQGDSAMYLCASSLLRQGATDTQYFGPGTRLTVL.